What follows are 2 T cell receptor beta chains derived from one specimen sequenced in a study of siplizumab effects on memory and regulatory T cells (dated by TCRdb to between 2019 and 2020). Libraries were made using the immunoSEQ multiplex PCR assay. TCRdb took over this immuneACCESS table, retaining in-frame rearrangements with V and J assigned. Such tables are incomplete; in checked studies, under half of the missing clones stem from an unresolved V gene, and the remainder is unexplained. This sample lists tens of thousands of clones; just over 95% were detected once. The leading ten clones occupy about 0.1% of the sample. Sample: naive CD8+ T cells sorted from blood. The meaning of the sample's cell subset or site label: unstimulated naive T cells. The receptors originated from a human donor in good health.

This chain links TRBV9 with TRBJ2-2; tentative D call: TRBD2 (5 bases). This CDR3 has 15 residues. V gave up 0 bases and J gave up 4 bases, with 10 bases separating them. Germline V gives CDR1 SGDLS, CDR2 YYNGEE. Here the CDR3 DNA reads TGTGCCAGCAGCGTAGCAGGCGGGTCCACCGGGGAGCTGTTTTTT. Protein: CASSVAGGSTGELFF.

V is TRBV4-1 and J is TRBJ2-3, with 9 bases aligning to TRBD1. There are 15 residues in the CDR3. J was trimmed by 6 bases and V by 1 base; bases with no gene match: 5. Per the germline V gene, CDR1 is MGHRA and CDR2 is YSYEKL. The CDR3 DNA is TGCGCCAGCAGCCAAGGGACAGGGGAATTTGATACGCAGTATTTT. It is translated as CASSQGTGEFDTQYF.